The rows below give T cell receptor beta chains drawn from one sample of a study of blood T cell repertoires in COVID-19. Measured with immunoSEQ multiplex PCR; TCRdb has only the in-frame clones, and not every one. The sample records approximately 120,000 clones, 65% to 90% being singletons. Source material: peripheral blood. The receptors were sampled from a man aged 80 or over with active or convalescent COVID-19. The CDR3 runs from the conserved cysteine through the conserved F or W. Part of the rows lack a size; the others show once, few, many or a class for expanded clones.

clone_size,v_call,j_call,cdr3_aa
.,TRBV6-6,TRBJ1-1,CASSYSKDRGDEAFF
.,TRBV5-1,TRBJ2-3,CASSRDSRFTDTQYF
once,TRBV28,TRBJ2-7,CASVGQGYEQYF
.,TRBV5-8,TRBJ2-3,CASTYRGLGTDTQYF
.,TRBV18,TRBJ1-2,CASSPLGQDYYGYTF
.,TRBV6-1,TRBJ1-2,CASSESGANYGYTF
.,TRBV7-6,TRBJ2-3,CASKGAGDTQYF
once,TRBV15,TRBJ2-7,CATSSSAITREQYF
.,TRBV7-2,TRBJ2-2,CASRSGTLNTGELFF
.,TRBV10-3,TRBJ2-1,CAISEGLQNHNEQFF
few,TRBV7-3,TRBJ2-7,CASSPDRATSYEQYF
.,TRBV20-1,TRBJ1-4,CSAKENEKLFF